This T cell receptor (beta chain) emerged from a study of cytomegalovirus exposure and HLA in healthy donors. Background on the study: The 90 to 150 validation repertoires matched the 666 first-cohort repertoires in platform, a later analysis reported.

Notes on the study in general: Using the classifier, cytomegalovirus status was reportedly diagnosed with high specificity and sensitivity.

The junction had 13 bases not matched to a gene; V was cut back by 0 bases and J by 14 bases. CDR3 length equals 15 residues. Germline V gives CDR1 LGHNA, CDR2 YSLEER. With respect to this clone: The antigen is unknown.

Sequencing used immunoSEQ multiplex PCR; TCRdb keeps in-frame clones, though not all of them. The sample lists 80,000 to 100,000 clones, about 83% occurring once. While the first cohort had 700 or so subjects, the donors belonged to the separate validation cohort of over a hundred subjects. The receptor comes from a woman in her twenties or thirties in good health and CMV-seronegative. The V gene is TRBV4-3, the J gene TRBJ2-1; 7 bases align to TRBD1. Sequenced material: PBMCs. CDR3: CASSQDGSPEQGKFF. The CDR3 coding sequence is TGCGCCAGCAGCCAAGATGGGTCCCCTGAACAGGGGAAGTTCTTC.